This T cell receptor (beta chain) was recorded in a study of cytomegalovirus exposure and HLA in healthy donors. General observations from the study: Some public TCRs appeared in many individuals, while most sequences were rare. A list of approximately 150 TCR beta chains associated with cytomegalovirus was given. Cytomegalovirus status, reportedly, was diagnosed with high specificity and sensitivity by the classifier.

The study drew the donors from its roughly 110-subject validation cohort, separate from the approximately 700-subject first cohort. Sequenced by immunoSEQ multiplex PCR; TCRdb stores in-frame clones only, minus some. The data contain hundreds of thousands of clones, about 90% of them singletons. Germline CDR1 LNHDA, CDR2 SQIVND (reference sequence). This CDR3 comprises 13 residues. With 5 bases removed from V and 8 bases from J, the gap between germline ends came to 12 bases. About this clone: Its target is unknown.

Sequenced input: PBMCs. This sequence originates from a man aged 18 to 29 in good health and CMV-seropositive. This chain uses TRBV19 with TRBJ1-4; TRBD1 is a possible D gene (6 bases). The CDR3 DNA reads TGTGCCAGTAGTCTGCGGACAGACGAAAAACTGTTTTTT. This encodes CASSLRTDEKLFF.